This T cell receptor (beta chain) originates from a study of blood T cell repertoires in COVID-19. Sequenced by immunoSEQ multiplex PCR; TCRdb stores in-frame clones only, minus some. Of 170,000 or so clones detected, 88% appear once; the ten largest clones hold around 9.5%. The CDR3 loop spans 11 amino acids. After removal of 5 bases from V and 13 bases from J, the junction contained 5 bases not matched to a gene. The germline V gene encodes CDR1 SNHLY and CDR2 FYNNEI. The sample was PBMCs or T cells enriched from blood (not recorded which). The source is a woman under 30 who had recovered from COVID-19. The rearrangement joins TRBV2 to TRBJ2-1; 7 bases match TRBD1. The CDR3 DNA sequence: TGTGCCAGCAGTACAGGGGTCGGACAGTTCTTC. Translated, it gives CASSTGVGQFF.